The T cell receptor beta chain under discussion was sequenced for a study of blood T cell repertoires in COVID-19. Across the study: From T cells, B-cell-depleted T cells, or PBMCs came the material, which was cDNA or gDNA.

The CDR3 spans 13 residues. Trimming shortened V by 6 bases and J by 6 bases, and 15 bases separated the two germline ends. Germline values: CDR1 MNHEY, CDR2 SVGAGI. This clone appeared a single time. Study processing details: Amplified reference gene primers provided the basis for estimating nucleated cell counts. Sequencing was performed with immunoSEQ multiplex PCR; in TCRdb, only in-frame clones are kept and a portion is missing. The V and J calls and clone size come from that table; D and trimming were worked out from the DNA. The table lists 110,000 or so clones, 85% of them singletons. Sequenced sample: peripheral blood. The rearrangement uses TRBV6-5 and TRBJ2-7; TRBD1 is a possible D gene (6 bases). This sequence was found in a human donor in a cohort sampled during active COVID-19. The CDR3 loop reads CASSPTGTSEQYF. Written as DNA, the CDR3 is TGTGCCAGCAGCCCCACCGGGACATCCGAGCAGTACTTC.